Below are 20 T cell receptor beta chains sequenced from a single sample in a study of cytomegalovirus exposure and HLA in healthy donors. The PCR ran on 60 Vbeta and 13 Jbeta primers. The data were produced by immunoSEQ multiplex PCR, yet TCRdb's version contains in-frame clones alone and is incomplete. The table has fewer than 250,000 clones, 81% seen once. Sequenced input: PBMCs. These receptors all come from a man aged 40-49 years in good health and CMV-seropositive.

This clone was seen a single time. The chain couples TRBV7-9 to TRBJ2-1; unclear D gene. The CDR3 contains 14 residues. V shed 5 bases and J shed 4 bases, with 12 bases lying between them. Germline values: CDR1 SEHNR, CDR2 FQNEAQ (reference sequence). CDR3 DNA sequence: TGTGCCAGCAGCACACAGCTACAGTACAATGAGCAGTTCTTC. Translating gives CASSTQLQYNEQFF.

This clone was counted only a few times. This sequence joins TRBV15 and TRBJ2-1, with D maybe TRBD1 (5 bases). Germline CDR1 LNHNV, CDR2 YYDKDF (reference sequence). The CDR3 contains 15 residues. V lost 8 bases and J lost 4, with 18 bases in between. The CDR3 DNA follows: TGTGCCACCGCCGACAGAAAAGCCTCGTACAATGAGCAGTTCTTC. It encodes CATADRKASYNEQFF.

The J gene is TRBJ2-7, the V gene TRBV6-5; 13 bases agree with TRBD2. Germline V gene lookup returns CDR1 MNHEY and CDR2 SVGAGI. The CDR3 spans 13 residues. With V trimmed by 6 bases and J by 5 bases, 1 base remained unmatched. CDR3 sequence: CASRLAGGNEQYF. DNA for the CDR3: TGTGCCAGCAGACTAGCGGGAGGGAACGAGCAGTACTTC.

This chain connects TRBV5-1 to TRBJ2-7; 10 bases line up with TRBD2. The CDR3 is 15 amino acids. V lost 0 bases and J lost 4; bases outside the gene matches: 4. From germline, CDR1 is SGHRS and CDR2 YFSETQ. The chain's CDR3 is CASSLAAGGPYEQYF. In nucleotides, the CDR3 is TGCGCCAGCAGCTTGGCAGCGGGAGGGCCATACGAGCAGTACTTC.

The chain couples TRBV18 to TRBJ1-1; D remains ambiguous. This CDR3 is built from 13 residues. Between the trimmed V and J ends, which lost 3 bases and 0 bases, there was a span of 5 bases. Germline CDR1 KGHSH, CDR2 LQKENI. CDR3 in DNA: TGTGCCAGCTCACCCACAGTGAACACTGAAGCTTTCTTT. Translating it yields CASSPTVNTEAFF.

The rearrangement links TRBV6-5 to TRBJ2-7; D not resolved. This CDR3 spans 16 amino acids. V lost 2 bases, J lost 0 bases, and 14 bases lay in between. The germline gives CDR1 MNHEY, CDR2 SVGAGI. CDR3 residues: CASSYSPPARSYEQYF. The CDR3 DNA reads TGTGCCAGCAGTTACAGTCCTCCAGCGCGCTCCTACGAGCAGTACTTC.

The V gene is TRBV4-1, the J gene TRBJ2-7; 7 bases align to TRBD1. This CDR3 spans 16 amino acids. With 0 bases clipped from V and 2 bases from J, the junction kept 7 bases outside the gene matches. Germline-derived CDR1 and CDR2 are MGHRA and YSYEKL. The CDR3 is CASSQDRGQKPYEQYF. The CDR3 DNA follows: TGCGCCAGCAGCCAAGATAGGGGGCAGAAGCCCTACGAGCAGTACTTC.

The genes are TRBV5-6 and TRBJ2-7; D remains unclear. Germline V gives CDR1 SGHDT, CDR2 YYEEEE. V was shortened by 3 bases and J by 6 bases, with 7 bases between the two germline ends. The CDR3 is 11 amino acids. This CDR3 is CASSYLSEQYF. CDR3 sequence (DNA): TGTGCCAGCAGCTACTTGAGCGAGCAGTACTTC.

The rearrangement joins TRBV5-1 to TRBJ2-2; 9 bases map to TRBD1. The CDR3 loop spans 18 amino acids. CDR1 is SGHRS, CDR2 YFSETQ, per germline. V gave up 3 bases and J gave up 4 bases; unmatched junction bases: 13. CDR3 amino acids: CASSSGQGLPSATGELFF. CDR3 DNA sequence: TGCGCCAGCAGCTCGGGACAGGGTCTCCCCTCCGCCACCGGGGAGCTGTTTTTT.

V and J are TRBV7-3 and TRBJ2-1; 8 bases fit TRBD2. The CDR3 runs to 16 residues. Germline CDR1 and CDR2: SGHTA and FQGTGA. J gave up 7 bases and V 5 bases, and 13 bases lay outside the gene matches. CDR3 nucleotides: TGTGCCAGCAGCCCCCCCGGGACTAGGGGGTCGAATGAGCAGTTCTTC. Translating it yields CASSPPGTRGSNEQFF.

The CDR3 region has the DNA TGTGCCGCCGGGGGGGAGGGAAGCTCTGGGGCCAACGTCCTGACTTTC. Translating it yields CAAGGEGSSGANVLTF. This rearrangement joins TRBV7-9 to TRBJ2-6, with 8 bases identical to TRBD2. The V gene's germline CDR1 is SEHNR and CDR2 FQNEAQ (reference sequence). The ends lost 11 bases at V and 0 bases at J; junction bases unmatched: 9. This CDR3 has 16 residues.

This clone was counted once. The chain carries TRBV5-4 and TRBJ2-7; a weak D match, TRBD2 (7 bases). This CDR3 is built from 13 residues. V was clipped by 3 bases and J by 6 bases, with 13 bases between them. CDR1 is SGHNT and CDR2 is YYREEE in the germline V gene (reference sequence). This chain's CDR3 is CASSSGGGAEQYF. The CDR3 region has the DNA TGTGCCAGCAGCTCGGGGGGCGGGGCCGAGCAGTACTTC.

The chain is built from TRBV4-1 and TRBJ2-2; possibly TRBD2 for D (6 bases). The germline V and J ends were trimmed by 2 bases and 6 bases, with 19 bases remaining between them. The CDR3 runs 17 residues. The V gene's germline CDR1 is MGHRA and CDR2 YSYEKL. The CDR3 is CASSQSPPGVGPGELFF. The DNA of the CDR3 is TGCGCCAGCAGCCAATCCCCCCCGGGAGTGGGACCCGGGGAGCTGTTTTTT.

V and J are TRBV4-1 and TRBJ2-2, with 7 nucleotides matching TRBD2. The V gene end was trimmed by 2 bases and the J gene end by 5 bases; junction bases not matched to a gene: 17. Germline V gene data show CDR1 as MGHRA and CDR2 as YSYEKL. This CDR3 spans 19 amino acids. DNA of the CDR3: TGCGCCAGCAGCCAAACCCTCCCGGGGGGAAGGGCAAGGACCGGGGAGCTGTTTTTT. It translates to CASSQTLPGGRARTGELFF.

This chain joins TRBV19 and TRBJ2-2, with TRBD2 identical over 8 bases. V was clipped by 7 bases and J by 3 bases; unmatched bases: 4. This CDR3 is 14 amino acids long. CDR1 and CDR2 from the germline V gene are LNHDA and SQIVND (reference sequence). This CDR3 reads CASTRRGDTGELFF. As DNA, the CDR3 is TGTGCCAGTACCCGGCGGGGGGACACCGGGGAGCTGTTTTTT.

The chain is built from TRBV29-1 and TRBJ2-7; tentative D call: TRBD2 (6 bases). CDR1 is SQVTM, CDR2 ANQGSEA, per germline. This CDR3 spans 13 amino acids. Between the trimmed V and J ends, which lost 2 bases and 6 bases, there was a span of 14 bases. CDR3 sequence reads: CSVEWGVGGEQYF. CDR3 sequence (DNA): TGCAGCGTTGAATGGGGTGTGGGAGGCGAGCAGTACTTC.

The chain combines TRBV27 with TRBJ2-7; 9 nucleotides align to TRBD1. The CDR3 totals 17 residues. The V and J ends lost 5 bases and 3 bases, in that order; junction bases with no gene match: 14. CDR1 and CDR2 (germline): MNHEY, SMNVEV (reference sequence). Written as DNA, the CDR3 is TGTGCCAGCAGTCGCGGGGACAGGGTCGGCGGGCTCTACGAGCAGTACTTC. This translates into CASSRGDRVGGLYEQYF.

This clone has only one observation. This chain joins TRBV5-1 and TRBJ2-3; the match to TRBD1 covers 7 bases. The V segment lost 3 bases and the J segment 1 base; nucleotides outside the gene matches: 2. Germline loops: CDR1 SGHRS, CDR2 YFSETQ. The CDR3 is 14 residues long. The CDR3 spells CASSSGTGTDTQYF. In nucleotides, the CDR3 is TGCGCCAGCAGCTCCGGGACAGGCACAGATACGCAGTATTTT.

The chain combines TRBV5-1 with TRBJ1-5, with D maybe TRBD1 (5 bases). V lost 2 bases and J 1 base, leaving 10 bases between the germline ends. The germline V gene has CDR1 SGHRS and CDR2 YFSETQ. The length of the CDR3 is 15 residues. CDR3 protein: CASSLAGGSNQPQHF. The CDR3, as DNA: TGCGCCAGCAGCTTAGCCGGGGGGAGCAATCAGCCCCAGCATTTT.

The chain is built from TRBV13 and TRBJ2-3, with D possibly matching TRBD2 (6 bases). V gave up 3 bases and J gave up 4 bases, with 20 bases separating them. CDR1 is PRHDT, CDR2 FYEKMQ, per germline (reference sequence). This CDR3 region has 17 residues. CDR3 residues: CASSLRTTLVSADTQYF. For the CDR3, the DNA is TGTGCCAGCAGCTTGCGGACTACCTTGGTGTCGGCAGATACGCAGTATTTT.